This T cell receptor (beta chain) was sequenced during a study of blood T cell repertoires in COVID-19. The overall study: T cells, B-cell-depleted T cells, or PBMCs supplied cDNA or gDNA.

Authors' analysis steps: Reference gene primer amplification gave estimated nucleated cell counts. Only in-frame clones appear in the TCRdb table, and some are missing; sequencing was by immunoSEQ multiplex PCR. The V and J calls and clone size were taken over from that table, and D and trimming were inferred from the DNA. The repertoire holds 250,000 to 350,000 clones, over 75% seen once, with about an eighth in the top ten. This clone has just one count. V shed 5 bases and J shed 0 bases, with 19 bases lying between them. Germline CDR1 and CDR2: LNHDA and SQIVND (reference sequence). The CDR3 is 17 amino acids.

This sequence originates from a woman in her fifties or sixties with acute or convalescent COVID-19. The specimen sequenced was peripheral blood. The V call is TRBV19, the J call TRBJ1-1; no firm D call. This CDR3 reads CASSRPLGLGMNTEAFF. For the CDR3, the DNA is TGTGCCAGTAGTCGCCCCCTCGGGCTCGGGATGAACACTGAAGCTTTCTTT.